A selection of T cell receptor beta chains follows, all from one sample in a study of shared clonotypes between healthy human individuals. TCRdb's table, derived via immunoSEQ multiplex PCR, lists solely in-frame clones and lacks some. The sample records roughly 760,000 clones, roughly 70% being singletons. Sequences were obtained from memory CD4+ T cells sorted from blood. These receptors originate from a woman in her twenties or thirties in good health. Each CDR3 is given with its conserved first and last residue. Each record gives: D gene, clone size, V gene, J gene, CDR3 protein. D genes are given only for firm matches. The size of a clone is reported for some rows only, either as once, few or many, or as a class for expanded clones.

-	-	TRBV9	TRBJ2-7	CASSVADMSNSYEQYF
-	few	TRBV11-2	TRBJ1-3	CASSRTVNTIYF
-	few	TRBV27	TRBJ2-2	CASSSWEAPNTGELFF
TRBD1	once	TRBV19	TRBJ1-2	CASTPDRQRREGYTF
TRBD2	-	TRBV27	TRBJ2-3	CASSFLGLAGEEGSTDTQYF
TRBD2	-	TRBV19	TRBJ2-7	CASSIGRLASGDEQYF
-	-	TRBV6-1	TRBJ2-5	CASRYPAGETQYF
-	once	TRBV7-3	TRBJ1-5	CASSLVAGSNQPQHF
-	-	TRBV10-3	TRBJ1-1	CAISSRGVGMNTEAFF
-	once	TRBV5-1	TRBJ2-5	CASSFPGQETQYF
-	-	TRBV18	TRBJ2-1	CASSPPGGIGNEQFF
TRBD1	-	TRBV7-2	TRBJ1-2	CASSLLGTGVGYTF
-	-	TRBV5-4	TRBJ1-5	CADQGQPQHF
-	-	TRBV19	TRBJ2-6	CASTLSRSGANVLTF
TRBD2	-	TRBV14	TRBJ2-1	CASSFLAGGYYNEQFF
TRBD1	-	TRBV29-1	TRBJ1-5	CSASGGGQPQHF
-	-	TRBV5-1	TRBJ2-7	CASSAGQMSSYEQYF
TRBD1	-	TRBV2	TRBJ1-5	CASSETQGEKHF
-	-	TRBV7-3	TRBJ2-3	CASSPISGSTDTQYF
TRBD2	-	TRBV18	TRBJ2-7	CASSPRLAGTEYEQYF
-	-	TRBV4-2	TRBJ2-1	CASSPRDMDSYNEQFF
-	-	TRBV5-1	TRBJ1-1	CASSDLTLEGTEAFF
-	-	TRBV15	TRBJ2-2	CATSRVGTGELFF
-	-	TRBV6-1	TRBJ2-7	CASRDGFQQYF
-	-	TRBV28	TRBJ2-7	CASSLKATYEQYF
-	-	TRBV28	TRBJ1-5	CASSSQGFQPQHF
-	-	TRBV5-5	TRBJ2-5	CASSKVHWAAKETQYF
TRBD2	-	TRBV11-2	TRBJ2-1	CASSSGTSNEQFF
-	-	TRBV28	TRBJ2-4	CASSLYLVGHIQYF
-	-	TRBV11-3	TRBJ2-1	CASSLRGRNEQFF
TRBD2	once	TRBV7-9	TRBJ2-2	CASSLNVGAGVGELFF
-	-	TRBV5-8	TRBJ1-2	CASTYRVLNYGYTF
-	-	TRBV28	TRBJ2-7	CASSRLGNYEQYF
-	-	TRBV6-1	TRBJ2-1	CASRLEWRNEQFF
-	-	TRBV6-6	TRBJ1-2	CASSYLTGFSGYTF
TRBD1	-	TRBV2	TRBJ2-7	CATQGQGAYEQYF
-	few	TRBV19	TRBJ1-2	CASSRRDYGYTF
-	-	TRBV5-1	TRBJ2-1	CASSFQGRTNEQFF
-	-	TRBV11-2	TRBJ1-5	CASSLDGGTMNQPQHF
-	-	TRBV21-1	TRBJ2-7	CASSKQCQRGRGYSYEQYF